Listed below are T cell receptor beta chains from one sample, sequenced in a study of blood T cell repertoires in COVID-19. Method: immunoSEQ multiplex PCR; TCRdb's copy keeps in-frame clones and lacks some. The sample yields fewer than 300,000 clones, approximately 90% seen once. Sequencing was performed on peripheral blood. The receptors come from a woman in her fifties or sixties with COVID-19, enrolled during active disease. CDR3s include the opening cysteine and the closing phenylalanine or tryptophan. D genes are given only for firm matches. Size values are once, few and many counts, or a class for expanded clones, and some rows have none.

>TRBJ1-5|-|-|TRBV3-1/TRBV3-2
TGTGCCAGCAGCCCTAGTAATAGCAATCAGCCCCAGCATTTT
CASSPSNSNQPQHF
>TRBJ2-1|TRBD1|few|TRBV5-1
TGCGCCAGCAGCTTGTCGCAGGGGGCCAATGAGCAGTTCTTC
CASSLSQGANEQFF
>TRBJ2-3|TRBD2|-|TRBV7-2
TGTGCCAGCAGCTTAGTGGCGGGAGTATCAGATACGCAGTATTTT
CASSLVAGVSDTQYF
>TRBJ2-3|TRBD2|-|TRBV27
TGTGCCACCGGCGGGCTGGCTAGCGGGTCCACAGATACGCAGTATTTT
CATGGLASGSTDTQYF
>TRBJ1-4|TRBD1|few|TRBV6-2/TRBV6-3
TGTGCCAGCAGTTCCTGGACAGGGGGTGAAAAACTGTTTTTT
CASSSWTGGEKLFF
>TRBJ2-5|-|-|TRBV19
TGTGCCAGTAGTATGAGTGAGACCCAGTACTTC
CASSMSETQYF
>TRBJ2-7|TRBD1|once|TRBV19
TGTGCCAGTAGTACGACTCCGGGACAGGGGGTCTACGAGCAGTACTTC
CASSTTPGQGVYEQYF
>TRBJ2-1|TRBD2|-|TRBV11-2
TGTGCCAGCAGCTCTCCAGCGGGAGGGTACAATGAGCAGTTCTTC
CASSSPAGGYNEQFF
>TRBJ1-1|-|-|TRBV7-6
TGTGCCAGCAGCTTAGGGATGGGGGCGGACACTGAAGCTTTCTTT
CASSLGMGADTEAFF
>TRBJ1-1|TRBD1|-|TRBV7-9
TGTGCCAGCAGAAACCCAGGGGGCACTGAAGCTTTCTTT
CASRNPGGTEAFF
>TRBJ1-1|TRBD1|-|TRBV30
TGTGCCTGGAGTTGGGGACAGGGGGCTTTCTTT
CAWSWGQGAFF
>TRBJ1-1|-|-|TRBV19
TGTGCCAGTGTCTCAGGGTCTGTCATGAACACTGAAGCTTTCTTT
CASVSGSVMNTEAFF
>TRBJ1-1|-|-|TRBV2
TGTGCCAGCAGCTTGGCACACCCTGAAGCTTTCTTT
CASSLAHPEAFF
>TRBJ2-6|-|-|TRBV2
TGTGCCAGCAGTGAGGGACACCCTGGGGCCAACGTCCTGACTTTC
CASSEGHPGANVLTF
>TRBJ1-2|TRBD1|-|TRBV5-1
TGCGCCAGCAGGGGACAGGGGTATGGCTACACCTTC
CASRGQGYGYTF
>TRBJ2-7|-|-|TRBV3-1/TRBV3-2
TGTGCCAGCAGCCCCCGGGAGTTGGTAGCAGGCTCCTACGAGCAGTACTTC
CASSPRELVAGSYEQYF
>TRBJ1-1|TRBD1|-|TRBV28
TGTGCCAGCATTTCACCGACAGGGAAAGGCACTGAAGCTTTCTTT
CASISPTGKGTEAFF
>TRBJ1-1|-|-|TRBV28
TGTGCCAGCAGTTATACCGCAGGGGTGGGGAACACTGAAGCTTTCTTT
CASSYTAGVGNTEAFF
>TRBJ1-1|-|once|TRBV5-8
TGTGCCAGCAGATTTGGAGTGAACACTGAAGCTTTCTTT
CASRFGVNTEAFF
>TRBJ1-5|-|-|TRBV27
TGTGCCAGCAGGACACGGAGCAATCAGCCCCAGCATTTT
CASRTRSNQPQHF
>TRBJ2-2|-|-|TRBV7-9
TGTGCCAGCGCCGGATGGGAGGCCACCGGGGAGCTGTTTTTT
CASAGWEATGELFF
>TRBJ2-2|TRBD1|-|TRBV5-1
TGCGCCAGCAGCCCCCGGACAGGAAACACCGGGGAGCTGTTTTTT
CASSPRTGNTGELFF
>TRBJ2-1|-|-|TRBV5-1
TGCGCCAGCATGCTTGGGCCAGCGGCCTACAATGAGCAGTTCTTC
CASMLGPAAYNEQFF
>TRBJ2-7|TRBD2|-|TRBV10-3
TGTGCCATCAGTGATGAAGGACTAGGGGTGCAGTACTTC
CAISDEGLGVQYF
>TRBJ1-1|-|-|TRBV5-4
TGTGCCAGCAGCTTCGATCGGGGGAACACTGAAGCTTTCTTT
CASSFDRGNTEAFF
>TRBJ1-2|TRBD1|once|TRBV29-1
TGCAGCGCACCCCGGCCAGGGGGACACGCCTATGGCTACACCTTC
CSAPRPGGHAYGYTF
>TRBJ2-1|TRBD2|-|TRBV18
TGTGCCAGCTCACCACCGGGACTAGCGGGGTTGAATGAGCAGTTCTTC
CASSPPGLAGLNEQFF
>TRBJ2-7|-|-|TRBV25-1
TGTGCCAGCAGTGCGGCCGGGACCTACGAGCAGTACTTC
CASSAAGTYEQYF
>TRBJ2-2|-|few|TRBV7-2
TGTGCCAGCAGCCACTCGGGATGGGTTCCCGGGGAGCTGTTTTTT
CASSHSGWVPGELFF
>TRBJ1-4|-|-|TRBV4-2
TGTGCCAGCAGCCAAGGGCAGTCTAATGAAAAACTGTTTTTT
CASSQGQSNEKLFF
>TRBJ2-1|TRBD2|once|TRBV7-2
TGTGCCAGCAGATCCGGTCGGGGACTAGCGGGAGCCAATGAGCAGTTCTTC
CASRSGRGLAGANEQFF
>TRBJ2-5|-|few|TRBV10-1
TGCGCCAGCAGTGAGTCGAGCAGGGTAGAGACCCAGTACTTC
CASSESSRVETQYF
>TRBJ1-3|TRBD1|once|TRBV5-5
TGTGCCAGCAGCTTGTCGCCAACAGGGGACTCTGGAAACACCATATATTTT
CASSLSPTGDSGNTIYF
>TRBJ1-2|TRBD1|once|TRBV6-5
TGTGCCAGCAGTTACGGCGGGACAGATTATGGCTACACCTTC
CASSYGGTDYGYTF
>TRBJ1-5|TRBD1|once|TRBV18
TGTGCCAGCTCACCACGAGGACAGGGAGATCAGCCCCAGCATTTT
CASSPRGQGDQPQHF
>TRBJ2-1|TRBD2|-|TRBV7-2
TGTGCCAGCAGCTCCGGGACTAGCGGGAGAGGGACCTACAATGAGCAGTTCTTC
CASSSGTSGRGTYNEQFF
>TRBJ2-5|-|-|TRBV6-5
TGTGCCAGCAGTAATGGACGGAGGGGTGAGACCCAGTACTTC
CASSNGRRGETQYF